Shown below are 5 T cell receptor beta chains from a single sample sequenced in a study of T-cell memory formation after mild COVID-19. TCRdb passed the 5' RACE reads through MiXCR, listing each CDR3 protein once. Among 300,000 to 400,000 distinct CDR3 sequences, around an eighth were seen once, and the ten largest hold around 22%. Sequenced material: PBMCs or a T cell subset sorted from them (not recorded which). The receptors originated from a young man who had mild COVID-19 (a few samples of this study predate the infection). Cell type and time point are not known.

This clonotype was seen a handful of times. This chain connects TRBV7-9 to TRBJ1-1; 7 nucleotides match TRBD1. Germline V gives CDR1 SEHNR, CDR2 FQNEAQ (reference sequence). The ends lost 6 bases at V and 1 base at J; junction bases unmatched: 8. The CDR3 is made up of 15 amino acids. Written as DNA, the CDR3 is TGTGCCAGCAGTTCCCGACAGGGCTCGAACACTGAAGCTTTCTTT. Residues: CASSSRQGSNTEAFF.

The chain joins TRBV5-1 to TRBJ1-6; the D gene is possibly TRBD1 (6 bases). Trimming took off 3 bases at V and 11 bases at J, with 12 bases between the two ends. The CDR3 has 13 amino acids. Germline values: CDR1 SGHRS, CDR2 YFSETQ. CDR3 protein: CASSWDTQAPLHF. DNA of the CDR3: TGCGCCAGCAGCTGGGACACCCAGGCACCCCTCCACTTT.

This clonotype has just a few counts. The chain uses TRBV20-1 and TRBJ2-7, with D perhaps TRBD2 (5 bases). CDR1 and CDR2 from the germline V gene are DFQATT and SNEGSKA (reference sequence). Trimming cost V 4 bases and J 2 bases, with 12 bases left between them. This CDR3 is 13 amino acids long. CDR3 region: CSANPGFTYEQYF. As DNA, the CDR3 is TGCAGTGCTAACCCGGGGTTCACCTACGAGCAGTACTTC.

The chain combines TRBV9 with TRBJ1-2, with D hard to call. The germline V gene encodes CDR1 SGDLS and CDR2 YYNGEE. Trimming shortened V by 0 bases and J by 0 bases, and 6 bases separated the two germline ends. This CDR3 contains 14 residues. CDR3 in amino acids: CASSVEAANYGYTF. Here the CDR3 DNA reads TGTGCCAGCAGCGTAGAGGCGGCTAACTATGGCTACACCTTC.

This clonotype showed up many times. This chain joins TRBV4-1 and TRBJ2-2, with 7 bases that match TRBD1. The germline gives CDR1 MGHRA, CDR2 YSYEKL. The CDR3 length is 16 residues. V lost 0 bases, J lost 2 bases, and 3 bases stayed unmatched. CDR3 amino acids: CASSQEGQLNTGELFF. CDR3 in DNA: TGCGCCAGCAGCCAAGAGGGACAGTTAAACACCGGGGAGCTGTTTTTT.